This T cell receptor beta chain was recorded in a study of CD8 T cells in cerebrospinal fluid in Alzheimer's disease. 10X single-cell V(D)J and 5' gene-expression libraries profiled CSF cells. TCRdb reprocessed the 10x single-cell sequencing reads, keeping one entry per CDR3 protein, no DNA. Recorded for this sample: approximately 1,500 distinct CDR3 sequences. This clonotype counts as medium-sized by frequency. The receptor was isolated from a human donor in good health. The sample was cerebrospinal fluid.

CDR3 sequence: CASSLLHTQYF. The rearrangement uses TRBV11-1 and TRBJ2-3. Germline values: CDR1 SGHAT, CDR2 FQDESV (reference sequence). This CDR3 is built from 11 residues.